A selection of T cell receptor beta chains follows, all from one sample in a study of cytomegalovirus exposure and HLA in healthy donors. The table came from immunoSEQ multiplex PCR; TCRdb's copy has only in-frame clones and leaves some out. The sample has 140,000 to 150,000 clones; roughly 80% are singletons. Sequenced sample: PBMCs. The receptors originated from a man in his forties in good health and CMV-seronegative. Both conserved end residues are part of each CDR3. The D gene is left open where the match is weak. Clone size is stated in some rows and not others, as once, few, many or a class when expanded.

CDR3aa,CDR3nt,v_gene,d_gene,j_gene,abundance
CASSRSGGAYEQYF,TGTGCCAGCAGCAGGAGCGGGGGGGCCTACGAGCAGTACTTC,TRBV27,TRBD2,TRBJ2-7,few
CASSPWGLGDSPLHF,TGCGCCAGCAGCCCATGGGGACTGGGGGATTCACCCCTCCACTTT,TRBV7-9,.,TRBJ1-6,.
CASTGGTTSYDGYTF,TGTGCCAGCACCGGGGGGACTACCAGCTATGATGGCTACACCTTC,TRBV6-6,.,TRBJ1-2,.
CASSWGGAEAFF,TGTGCCAGCAGCTGGGGGGGGGCTGAAGCTTTCTTT,TRBV6-1,.,TRBJ1-1,.
CASSVSSQGGGSGYTF,TGTGCCAGCAGTGTTTCCTCTCAAGGCGGGGGCAGCGGCTACACCTTC,TRBV6-1,.,TRBJ1-2,.
CASSFGQGLNNSPLHF,TGTGCCAGCAGTTTTGGACAGGGACTAAATAATTCACCCCTCCACTTT,TRBV27,TRBD1,TRBJ1-6,.
CASSPEGADTIYF,TGCGCCAGCAGCCCGGAGGGGGCCGACACCATATATTTT,TRBV5-1,TRBD1,TRBJ1-3,.
CASSLQGSSNTGELFF,TGTGCCAGCAGCTTACAGGGCAGTTCGAACACCGGGGAGCTGTTTTTT,TRBV7-9,.,TRBJ2-2,.
CASTGRDEQYF,TGTGCCAGCACTGGGAGGGACGAGCAGTACTTC,TRBV6-1,TRBD2,TRBJ2-7,.
CASTGGGRSEQYF,TGCGCCAGCACGGGCGGGGGGAGGAGCGAGCAGTACTTC,TRBV10-2,TRBD2,TRBJ2-7,.
CASSPRDRVQNIQYF,TGTGCCAGCTCACCAAGGGACAGGGTCCAAAACATTCAGTACTTC,TRBV18,TRBD1,TRBJ2-4,.
CASSVDLKGAYESGYTF,TGTGCCAGCAGCGTAGATCTGAAGGGGGCATACGAGAGTGGCTACACCTTC,TRBV9,TRBD1,TRBJ1-2,.
CASGTSGGLSYNEQFF,TGTGCCAGCGGAACTAGCGGGGGCCTCTCCTACAATGAGCAGTTCTTC,TRBV5-4,TRBD2,TRBJ2-1,once
CASGLVRDRGNQPQHF,TGTGCTAGTGGTTTGGTAAGGGACAGGGGGAATCAGCCCCAGCATTTT,TRBV12-5,TRBD1,TRBJ1-5,.
CASSPGGSYGYTF,TGTGCCAGCAGCCCAGGGGGCTCCTATGGCTACACCTTC,TRBV2,TRBD1,TRBJ1-2,.
CASSQGVSRNSPLHF,TGTGCCAGCAGCCAAGGGGTCTCGAGGAATTCACCCCTCCACTTT,TRBV9,.,TRBJ1-6,.